The clone carrying this T cell receptor beta chain was found once. The sample is drawn from a study of blood T cells in healthy people across ages. The CDR3 runs to 17 residues. V lost 9 bases, J lost 2 bases, and 23 bases lay in between. Together with a sample-barcoded 5' primer, a J-beta primer mix was included in a second PCR lasting about 6 to 11 cycles. Every molecule of cDNA carried a tag from a template-switch adaptor with 12 random nucleotides. MiXCR, run by TCRdb on the 5' RACE reads, gives a single entry per CDR3 protein. Of about 1.4 million distinct CDR3 sequences listed, 59% are singletons.

The clonotype was recovered from a man younger than 30 in good health. Material for sequencing was blood. The V call is TRBV12-3 or TRBV12-4, the J call TRBJ2-1; TRBD2 is a possible D gene (6 bases). CDR3 coding DNA: TGTGCCAGGAAGCTTCTAGGAGGGAGGTTCCCCTACAATGAGCAGTTCTTC. Residues: CARKLLGGRFPYNEQFF.